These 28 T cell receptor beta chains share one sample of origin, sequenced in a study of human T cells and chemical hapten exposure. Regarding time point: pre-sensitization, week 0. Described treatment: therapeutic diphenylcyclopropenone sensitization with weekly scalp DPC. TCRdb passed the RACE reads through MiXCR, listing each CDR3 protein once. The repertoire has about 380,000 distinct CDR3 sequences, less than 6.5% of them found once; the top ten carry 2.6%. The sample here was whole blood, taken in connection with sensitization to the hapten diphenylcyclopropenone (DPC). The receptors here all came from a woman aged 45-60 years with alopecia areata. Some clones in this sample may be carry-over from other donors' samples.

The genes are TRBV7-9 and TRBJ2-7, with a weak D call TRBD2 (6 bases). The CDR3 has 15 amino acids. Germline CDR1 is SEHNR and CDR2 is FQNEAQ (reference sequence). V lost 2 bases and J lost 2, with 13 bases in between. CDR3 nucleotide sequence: TGTGCCAGCAGCTTAAGGGACGCGGGACCCTACGAGCAGTACTTC. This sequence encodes CASSLRDAGPYEQYF. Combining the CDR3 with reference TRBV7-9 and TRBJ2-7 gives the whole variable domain DTGVSQNPRHKITKRGQNVTFRCDPISEHNRLYWYRQTLGQGPEFLTYFQNEAQLEKSRLLSDRFSAERPKGSFSTLEIQRTEQGDSAMYLCASSLRDAGPYEQYFGPGTRLTVT.

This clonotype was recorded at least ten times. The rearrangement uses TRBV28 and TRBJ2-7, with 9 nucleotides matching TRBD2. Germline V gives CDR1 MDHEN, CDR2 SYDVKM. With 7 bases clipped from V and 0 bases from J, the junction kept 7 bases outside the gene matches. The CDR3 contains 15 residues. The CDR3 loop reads CASTLLAGSSYEQYF. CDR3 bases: TGTGCCAGCACCCTTCTAGCGGGGAGCTCCTACGAGCAGTACTTC.

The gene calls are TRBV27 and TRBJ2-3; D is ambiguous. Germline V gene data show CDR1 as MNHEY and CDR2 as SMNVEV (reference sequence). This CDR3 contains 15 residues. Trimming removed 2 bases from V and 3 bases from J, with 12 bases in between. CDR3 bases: TGTGCCAGCAGTTTAAGGCGGATCGAGACAGATACGCAGTATTTT. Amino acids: CASSLRRIETDTQYF.

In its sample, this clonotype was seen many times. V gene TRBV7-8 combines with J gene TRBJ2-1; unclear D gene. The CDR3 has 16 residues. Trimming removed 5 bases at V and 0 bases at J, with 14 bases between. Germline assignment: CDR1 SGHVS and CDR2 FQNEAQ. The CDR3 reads CASSRTGEISYNEQFF. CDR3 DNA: TGTGCCAGCAGCCGAACTGGGGAAATCTCCTACAATGAGCAGTTCTTC.

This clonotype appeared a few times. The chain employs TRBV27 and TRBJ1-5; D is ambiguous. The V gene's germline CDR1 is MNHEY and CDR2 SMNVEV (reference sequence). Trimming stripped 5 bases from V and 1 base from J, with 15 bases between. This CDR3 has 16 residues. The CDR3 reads CASSPQGSGSNQPQHF. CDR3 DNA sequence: TGTGCCAGCAGTCCCCAAGGGTCAGGAAGCAATCAGCCCCAGCATTTT.

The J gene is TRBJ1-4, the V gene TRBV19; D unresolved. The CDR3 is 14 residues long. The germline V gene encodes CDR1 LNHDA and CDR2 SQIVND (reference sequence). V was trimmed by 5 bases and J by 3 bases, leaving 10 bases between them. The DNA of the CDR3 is TGTGCCAGTAGTGGAATAAAGGCTAATGAAAAACTGTTTTTT. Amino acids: CASSGIKANEKLFF.

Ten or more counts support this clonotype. Written as DNA, the CDR3 is TGCGCCAGCAGCCAAACAGCGAACACTGAAGCTTTCTTT. Translation: CASSQTANTEAFF. This chain connects TRBV4-3 to TRBJ1-1, with unresolved D. The V and J ends lost 2 bases and 1 base respectively, with 5 bases between them. Germline CDR1 LGHNA, CDR2 YSLEER. The CDR3 sequence is 13 residues long.

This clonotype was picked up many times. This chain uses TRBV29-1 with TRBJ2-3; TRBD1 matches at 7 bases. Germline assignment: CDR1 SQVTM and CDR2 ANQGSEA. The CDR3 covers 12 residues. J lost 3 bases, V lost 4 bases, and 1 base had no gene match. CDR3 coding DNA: TGCAGCGTTGGGGACAGAACAGATACGCAGTATTTT. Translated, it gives CSVGDRTDTQYF.

CDR3 residues: CSVDRGLPYGYTF. CDR3 coding DNA: TGCAGCGTGGACAGGGGGCTCCCGTATGGCTACACCTTC. This rearrangement joins TRBV29-1 to TRBJ1-2; TRBD1 matches 11 bases. CDR1 and CDR2 (germline): SQVTM, ANQGSEA. This CDR3 spans 13 amino acids. The V and J ends lost 6 bases and 5 bases, in that order; junction bases with no gene match: 5.

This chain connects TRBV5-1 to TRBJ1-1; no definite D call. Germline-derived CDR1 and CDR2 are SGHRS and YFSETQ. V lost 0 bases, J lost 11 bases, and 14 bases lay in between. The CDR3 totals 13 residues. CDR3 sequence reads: CASSLDPIHQAFF. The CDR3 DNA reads TGCGCCAGCAGCTTGGACCCCATCCATCAGGCTTTCTTT.

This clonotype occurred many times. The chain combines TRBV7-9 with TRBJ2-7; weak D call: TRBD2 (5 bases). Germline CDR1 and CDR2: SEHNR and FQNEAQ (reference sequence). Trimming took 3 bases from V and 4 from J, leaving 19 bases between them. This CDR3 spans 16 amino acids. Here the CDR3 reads CASSFSAGGPPYEQYF. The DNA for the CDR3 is TGTGCCAGCAGCTTTAGCGCTGGTGGACCCCCGTACGAGCAGTACTTC.

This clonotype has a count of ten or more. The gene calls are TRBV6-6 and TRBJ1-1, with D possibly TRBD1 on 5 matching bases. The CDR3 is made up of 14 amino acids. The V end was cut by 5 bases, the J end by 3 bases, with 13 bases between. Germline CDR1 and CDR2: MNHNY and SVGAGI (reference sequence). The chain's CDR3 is CASSLEGLDTEAFF. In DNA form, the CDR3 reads TGTGCCAGCAGTCTAGAGGGGTTGGACACTGAAGCTTTCTTT.

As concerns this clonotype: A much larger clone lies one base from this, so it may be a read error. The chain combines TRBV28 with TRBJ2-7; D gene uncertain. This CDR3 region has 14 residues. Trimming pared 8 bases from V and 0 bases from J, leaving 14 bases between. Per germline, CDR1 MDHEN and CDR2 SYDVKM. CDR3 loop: CASSMGESSYEQYF. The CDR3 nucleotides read TGTGCCAGCTCAATGGGTGAGAGCTCCTACGAGCAGTACTTC.

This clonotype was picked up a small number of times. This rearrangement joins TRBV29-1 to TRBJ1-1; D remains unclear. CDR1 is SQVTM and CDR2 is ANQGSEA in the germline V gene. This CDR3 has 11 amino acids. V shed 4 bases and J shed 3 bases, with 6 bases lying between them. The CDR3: CSVALDTEAFF. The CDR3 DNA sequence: TGCAGCGTTGCTCTGGACACTGAAGCTTTCTTT.

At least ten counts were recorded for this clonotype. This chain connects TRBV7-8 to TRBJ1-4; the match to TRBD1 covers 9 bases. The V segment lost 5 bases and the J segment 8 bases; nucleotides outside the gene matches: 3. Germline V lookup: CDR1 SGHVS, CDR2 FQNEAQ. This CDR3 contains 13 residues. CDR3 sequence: CASSTDRGEKLFF. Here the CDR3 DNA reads TGTGCCAGCAGCACCGACAGGGGGGAAAAACTGTTTTTT. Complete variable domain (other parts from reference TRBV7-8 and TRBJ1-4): GAGVSQSPRYKVAKRGQDVALRCDPISGHVSLFWYQQALGQGPEFLTYFQNEAQLDKSGLPSDRFFAERPEGSVSTLKIQRTQQEDSAVYLCASSTDRGEKLFFGSGTQLSVL.

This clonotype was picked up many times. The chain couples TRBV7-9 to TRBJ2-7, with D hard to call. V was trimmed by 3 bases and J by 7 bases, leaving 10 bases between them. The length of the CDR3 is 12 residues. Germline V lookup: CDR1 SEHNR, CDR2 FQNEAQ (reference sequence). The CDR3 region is CASSFLQVEQYF. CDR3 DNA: TGTGCCAGCAGCTTCCTTCAAGTTGAGCAGTACTTC.

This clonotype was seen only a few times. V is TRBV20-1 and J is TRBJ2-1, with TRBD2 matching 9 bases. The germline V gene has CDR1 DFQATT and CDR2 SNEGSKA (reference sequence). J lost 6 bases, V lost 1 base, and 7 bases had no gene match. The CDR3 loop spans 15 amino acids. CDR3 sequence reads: CSARAGREGRNEQFF. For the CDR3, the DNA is TGCAGTGCTAGAGCAGGGCGGGAGGGTCGCAATGAGCAGTTCTTC.

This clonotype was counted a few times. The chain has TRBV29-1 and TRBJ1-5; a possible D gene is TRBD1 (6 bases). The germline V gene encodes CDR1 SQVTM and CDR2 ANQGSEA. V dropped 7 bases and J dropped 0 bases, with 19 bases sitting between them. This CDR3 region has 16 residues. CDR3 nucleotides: TGCAGCGCCCAGGGGATTCGACGGAATAGCAATCAGCCCCAGCATTTT. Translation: CSAQGIRRNSNQPQHF.

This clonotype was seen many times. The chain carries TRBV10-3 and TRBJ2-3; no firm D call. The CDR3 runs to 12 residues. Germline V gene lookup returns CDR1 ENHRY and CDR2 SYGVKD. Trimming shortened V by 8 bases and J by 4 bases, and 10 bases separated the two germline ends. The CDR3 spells CAIALGADTQYF. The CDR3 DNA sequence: TGTGCCATCGCATTGGGTGCAGATACGCAGTATTTT.

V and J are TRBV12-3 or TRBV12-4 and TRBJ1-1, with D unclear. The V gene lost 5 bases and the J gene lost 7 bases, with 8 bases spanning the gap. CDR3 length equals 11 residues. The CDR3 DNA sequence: TGTGCCAGCAGTGATGCATTTGAAGCTTTCTTT. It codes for CASSDAFEAFF.

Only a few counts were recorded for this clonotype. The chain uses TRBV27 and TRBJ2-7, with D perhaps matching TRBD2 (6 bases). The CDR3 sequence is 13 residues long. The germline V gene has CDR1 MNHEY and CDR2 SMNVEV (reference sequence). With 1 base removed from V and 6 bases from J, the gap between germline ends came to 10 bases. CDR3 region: CASSLYTSSEQYF. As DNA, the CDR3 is TGTGCCAGCAGTTTATACACTAGCAGCGAGCAGTACTTC.

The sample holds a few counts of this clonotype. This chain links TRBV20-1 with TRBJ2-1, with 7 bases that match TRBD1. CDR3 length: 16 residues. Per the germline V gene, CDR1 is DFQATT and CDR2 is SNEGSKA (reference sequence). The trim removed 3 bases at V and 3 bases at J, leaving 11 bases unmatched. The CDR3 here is CSASPPTGAFYNEQFF. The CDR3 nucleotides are TGCAGTGCTAGTCCCCCCACAGGGGCGTTCTACAATGAGCAGTTCTTC.

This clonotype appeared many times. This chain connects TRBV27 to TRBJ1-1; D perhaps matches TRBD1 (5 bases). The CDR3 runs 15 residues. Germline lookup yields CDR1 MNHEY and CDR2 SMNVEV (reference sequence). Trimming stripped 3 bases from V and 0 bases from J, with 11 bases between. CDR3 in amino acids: CASSFRGRMNTEAFF. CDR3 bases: TGTGCCAGCAGTTTCCGGGGACGGATGAACACTGAAGCTTTCTTT.

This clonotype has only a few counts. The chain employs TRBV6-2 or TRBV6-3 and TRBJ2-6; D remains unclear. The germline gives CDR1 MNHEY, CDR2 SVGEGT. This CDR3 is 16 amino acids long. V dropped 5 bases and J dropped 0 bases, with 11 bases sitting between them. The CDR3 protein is CASSPDRASGANVLTF. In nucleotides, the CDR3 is TGTGCCAGCAGTCCTGATCGGGCCTCTGGGGCCAACGTCCTGACTTTC.

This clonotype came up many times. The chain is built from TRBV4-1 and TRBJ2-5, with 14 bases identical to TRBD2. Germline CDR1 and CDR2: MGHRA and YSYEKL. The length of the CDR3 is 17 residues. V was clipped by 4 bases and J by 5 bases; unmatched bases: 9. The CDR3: CASSPSTSGGAWETQYF. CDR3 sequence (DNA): TGCGCCAGCAGCCCTTCGACTAGCGGGGGGGCCTGGGAGACCCAGTACTTC.

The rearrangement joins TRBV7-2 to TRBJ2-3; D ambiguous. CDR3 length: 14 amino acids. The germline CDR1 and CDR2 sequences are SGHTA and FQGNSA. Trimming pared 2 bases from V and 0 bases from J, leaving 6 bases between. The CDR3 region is CASSLIPSTDTQYF. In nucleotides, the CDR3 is TGTGCCAGCAGCTTAATCCCAAGCACAGATACGCAGTATTTT.

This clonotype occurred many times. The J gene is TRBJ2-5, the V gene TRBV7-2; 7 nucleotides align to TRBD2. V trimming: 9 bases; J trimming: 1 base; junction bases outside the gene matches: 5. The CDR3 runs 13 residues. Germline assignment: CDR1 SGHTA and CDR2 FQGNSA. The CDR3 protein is CASTGRPQETQYF. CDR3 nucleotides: TGTGCCAGTACCGGGAGGCCCCAAGAGACCCAGTACTTC.

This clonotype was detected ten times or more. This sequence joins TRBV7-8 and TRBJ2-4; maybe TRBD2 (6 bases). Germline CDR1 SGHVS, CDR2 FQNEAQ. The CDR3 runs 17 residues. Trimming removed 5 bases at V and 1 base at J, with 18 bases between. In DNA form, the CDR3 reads TGTGCCAGCAGCCAACCAGTGGGGGGTAGGGCCAAAAACATTCAGTACTTC. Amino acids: CASSQPVGGRAKNIQYF.